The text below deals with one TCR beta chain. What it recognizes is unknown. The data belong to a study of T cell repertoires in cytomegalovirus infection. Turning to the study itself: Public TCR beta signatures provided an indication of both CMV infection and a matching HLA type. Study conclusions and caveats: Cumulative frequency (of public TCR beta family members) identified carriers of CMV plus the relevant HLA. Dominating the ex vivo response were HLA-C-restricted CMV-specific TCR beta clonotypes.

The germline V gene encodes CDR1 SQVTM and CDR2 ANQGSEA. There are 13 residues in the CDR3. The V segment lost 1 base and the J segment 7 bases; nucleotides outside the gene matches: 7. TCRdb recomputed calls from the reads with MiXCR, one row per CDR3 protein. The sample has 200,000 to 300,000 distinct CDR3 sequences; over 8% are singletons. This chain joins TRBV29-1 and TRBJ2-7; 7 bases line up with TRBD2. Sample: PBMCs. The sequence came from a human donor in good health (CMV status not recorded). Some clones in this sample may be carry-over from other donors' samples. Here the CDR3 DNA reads TGCAGCGTTGAAGTGGCGGGAGCGGGGGAGCAGTACTTC. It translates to CSVEVAGAGEQYF.